Following are 7 T cell receptor beta chains from one sample sequenced in a study of blood T cells in healthy people across ages. With a J-beta primer mix and a sample-barcoded 5' primer, a second PCR ran 7 to 11 cycles. TCRdb ran MiXCR on the 5' RACE reads and lists one entry per CDR3 protein. The sample consists of 780,000 or so distinct CDR3 sequences, 56% of them appearing once. The sample comprised blood. These receptors were obtained from a man aged 40-50 years in good health.

V and J are TRBV7-8 and TRBJ1-2; D is perhaps TRBD1 (5 bases). Per the germline V gene, CDR1 is SGHVS and CDR2 is FQNEAQ. This CDR3 is 14 amino acids long. V was trimmed by 5 bases and J by 8 bases, leaving 18 bases between them. The CDR3 reads CASSPRMRGGGYTF. CDR3 sequence (DNA): TGTGCCAGCAGCCCACGTATGAGGGGCGGGGGCTACACCTTC. Variable domain in full (rest from reference TRBV7-8 and TRBJ1-2): GAGVSQSPRYKVAKRGQDVALRCDPISGHVSLFWYQQALGQGPEFLTYFQNEAQLDKSGLPSDRFFAERPEGSVSTLKIQRTQQEDSAVYLCASSPRMRGGGYTFGSGTRLTVV.

This chain joins TRBV5-1 and TRBJ1-1; D remains unclear. In germline, CDR1 is SGHRS, CDR2 YFSETQ. V lost 7 bases and J lost 2, with 12 bases in between. There are 13 residues in the CDR3. The CDR3 protein is CASRRSENTEAFF. Written as DNA, the CDR3 is TGCGCCAGCCGTCGGTCCGAAAACACTGAAGCTTTCTTT.

The J gene is TRBJ1-2, the V gene TRBV28, with D unresolved. Germline assignment: CDR1 MDHEN and CDR2 SYDVKM. The CDR3 extends over 17 amino acids. V lost 4 bases and J 8 bases, leaving 26 bases between the germline ends. CDR3 in amino acids: CASSSFMLTVAQRGYTF. CDR3 nucleotide sequence: TGTGCCAGCAGTTCCTTTATGTTGACGGTGGCACAGCGCGGCTACACCTTC.

The rearrangement joins TRBV7-2 to TRBJ1-5; the match to TRBD1 covers 9 bases. After removal of 1 base from V and 7 bases from J, the junction contained 8 bases not matched to a gene. The germline V gene has CDR1 SGHTA and CDR2 FQGNSA. There are 16 residues in the CDR3. CDR3 nucleotides: TGTGCCAGCAGCTTAGGTGGGACAGGGACGGGACAGCCCCAGCATTTT. It encodes CASSLGGTGTGQPQHF.

The rearrangement joins TRBV29-1 to TRBJ2-1; 12 nucleotides agree with TRBD2. Germline V gene lookup returns CDR1 SQVTM and CDR2 ANQGSEA. The V segment lost 7 bases and the J segment 7 bases; nucleotides outside the gene matches: 8. This CDR3 contains 14 residues. The CDR3 here is CSALTSGSMNEQFF. The CDR3 region has the DNA TGCAGCGCTTTGACTAGCGGGAGTATGAATGAGCAGTTCTTC.

This clonotype has a handful of counts. V and J are TRBV27 and TRBJ2-7, with D unclear. The CDR3 totals 12 residues. V lost 2 bases and J lost 6, with 8 bases in between. CDR1 is MNHEY and CDR2 is SMNVEV in the germline V gene (reference sequence). In DNA form, the CDR3 reads TGTGCCAGCAGTTTAAGTCACGCCGAGCAGTACTTC. This codes for CASSLSHAEQYF.

This clonotype has more than one count but fewer than ten. The chain is built from TRBV5-1 and TRBJ2-3; 12 positions match TRBD2. The CDR3 has 15 residues. CDR1 is SGHRS and CDR2 is YFSETQ in the germline V gene. Germline trimming cut 0 bases from V and 6 bases from J; bases unmatched to any gene: 2. The CDR3, as DNA: TGCGCCAGCAGCTTGGCCGGGACTAGCGGGGATACGCAGTATTTT. This gives the protein CASSLAGTSGDTQYF.